These 19 T cell receptor beta chains originate from one sample sequenced in a study of T cell repertoires in cytomegalovirus infection. Their antigens are not known. TCRdb recomputed calls from the reads with MiXCR, one row per CDR3 protein. The table shows about 89,000 distinct CDR3 sequences, with about 29% occurring only once. Sequenced material: CD8+ T cells from cultured PBMCs, taken from culture after CMV antigen stimulation. The receptors stem from a human donor in good health (CMV status not recorded). Some clones in this sample may be carry-over from other donors' samples.

This chain joins TRBV5-5 and TRBJ2-1, with a weak D call TRBD2 (6 bases). The CDR3 is 15 residues long. V dropped 4 bases and J dropped 7 bases, with 18 bases sitting between them. CDR1 and CDR2 (germline): SGHKS, YYEKEE (reference sequence). CDR3 nucleotides: TGTGCCAGCAGCCGCAGGACTACCCCTTCGAATGAGCAGTTCTTC. It encodes CASSRRTTPSNEQFF.

This clonotype was seen more than once but under ten times. V and J are TRBV18 and TRBJ1-1, with D unclear. The germline V gene has CDR1 KGHSH and CDR2 LQKENI. The CDR3 has 13 residues. Trimming removed 2 bases from V and 4 bases from J, with 8 bases in between. CDR3 protein: CASSPTGSTEAFF. The CDR3 nucleotides read TGTGCCAGCTCACCAACGGGGAGCACTGAAGCTTTCTTT.

This clonotype was found a few times. The chain joins TRBV7-3 to TRBJ2-7; D is undetermined. Trimming took off 5 bases at V and 5 bases at J, with 19 bases between the two ends. CDR1 is SGHTA, CDR2 FQGTGA, per germline. This CDR3 has 15 amino acids. The CDR3 DNA reads as TGTGCCAGCAGCCCCTCTGGAACAAAGTCCCACGAGCAGTACTTC. As protein: CASSPSGTKSHEQYF.

The V and J genes are TRBV11-2 and TRBJ2-7; no clear D gene. V dropped 2 bases and J dropped 2 bases, with 4 bases sitting between them. The CDR3 has 12 residues. Germline lookup yields CDR1 SGHAT and CDR2 FQNNGV. For the CDR3, the DNA is TGTGCCAGCAGCTTAATAACCTACGAGCAGTACTTC. This sequence encodes CASSLITYEQYF.

This clonotype appeared many times. This sequence joins TRBV27 and TRBJ2-7, with 7 bases identical to TRBD1. CDR3 size: 14 residues. The germline V gene has CDR1 MNHEY and CDR2 SMNVEV (reference sequence). J lost 0 bases, V lost 6 bases, and 5 bases had no gene match. CDR3 DNA: TGTGCCAGCAGACCCCGGGACAGCTCCTACGAGCAGTACTTC. This gives the protein CASRPRDSSYEQYF.

This clonotype has more than one count but fewer than ten. This sequence joins TRBV20-1 and TRBJ2-5; a possible D gene is TRBD2 (7 bases). Trimming took 5 bases from V and 1 from J, leaving 11 bases between them. CDR1 is DFQATT and CDR2 is SNEGSKA in the germline V gene (reference sequence). The CDR3 has 13 amino acids. This CDR3 reads CSARGALQETQYF. Here the CDR3 DNA reads TGCAGTGCTCGGGGGGCCCTCCAAGAGACCCAGTACTTC.

CDR3 sequence: CASRTAISGNTIYF. For the CDR3, the DNA is TGTGCCAGCAGGACAGCGATCTCTGGAAACACCATATATTTT. The chain is built from TRBV6-5 and TRBJ1-3; tentative D call: TRBD1 (5 bases). Per the germline V gene, CDR1 is MNHEY and CDR2 is SVGAGI. V was pared by 6 bases and J by 0 bases, with 9 bases between. There are 14 residues in the CDR3.

The rearrangement uses TRBV15 and TRBJ2-1; either TRBD1 or TRBD2 may supply D (5 bases each). This CDR3 spans 16 amino acids. CDR1 is LNHNV and CDR2 is YYDKDF in the germline V gene (reference sequence). The V gene lost 0 bases and the J gene lost 9 bases, with 18 bases spanning the gap. DNA for the CDR3: TGTGCCACCAGCAGAGAGGTATTTGGGGGTGGCGCTGAGCAGTTCTTC. It codes for CATSREVFGGGAEQFF.

This chain joins TRBV12-3 or TRBV12-4 and TRBJ1-4; 8 bases map to TRBD1. The CDR3 contains 14 residues. After removal of 3 bases from V and 5 bases from J, the junction contained 2 bases not matched to a gene. The CDR3 sequence: CASSLTGENEKLFF. For the CDR3, the DNA is TGTGCCAGCAGTTTGACAGGGGAGAATGAAAAACTGTTTTTT.

The chain is built from TRBV19 and TRBJ2-3; 9 nucleotides agree with TRBD2. The CDR3 is 15 residues long. Per germline, CDR1 LNHDA and CDR2 SQIVND (reference sequence). V was clipped by 3 bases and J by 5 bases; unmatched bases: 6. The CDR3 region has the DNA TGTGCCAGTAGTATGATTCTTAGCGGGGGAGATACGCAGTATTTT. Its translation: CASSMILSGGDTQYF.

This clonotype was detected many times. The gene calls are TRBV7-6 and TRBJ2-3; either TRBD1 or TRBD2 may supply D (5 bases each). This CDR3 comprises 17 residues. The V and J ends lost 1 base and 3 bases respectively, with 17 bases between them. Germline assignment: CDR1 SGHVS and CDR2 FNYEAQ. The CDR3, as DNA: TGTGCCAGCAGCTTAGATTCCGGGACCCTTGGAACAGATACGCAGTATTTT. It specifies CASSLDSGTLGTDTQYF.

This clonotype was detected only a few times. This chain connects TRBV10-3 to TRBJ2-1; 7 nucleotides agree with TRBD1. CDR3 length: 15 residues. Germline trimming cut 7 bases from V and 2 bases from J; bases unmatched to any gene: 8. In germline, CDR1 is ENHRY, CDR2 SYGVKD. The CDR3 loop reads CAINSDRAAYNEQFF. The CDR3 DNA follows: TGTGCCATCAATTCCGACAGGGCTGCCTACAATGAGCAGTTCTTC.

For the CDR3, the DNA is TGTGCCAGCAGCTTAGGTTCGGGGGTCGGCGAGCAGTACTTC. It specifies CASSLGSGVGEQYF. The rearrangement uses TRBV7-4 and TRBJ2-7; a possible D gene is TRBD2 (6 bases). This CDR3 has 14 amino acids. With 1 base removed from V and 6 bases from J, the gap between germline ends came to 13 bases. Germline V gene sequence: CDR1 SGHVT, CDR2 SQSDAQ. Full variable domain (outside the CDR3, taken from reference TRBV7-4 and TRBJ2-7): GAGVSQSPRYKVAKRGRDVALRCDSISGHVTLYWYRQTLGQGSEVLTYSQSDAQRDKSGRPSGRFSAERPERSVSTLKIQRTEQGDSAVYLCASSLGSGVGEQYFGPGTRLTVT.

The V call is TRBV6-6, the J call TRBJ1-1, with TRBD1 matching 8 bases. Germline assignment: CDR1 MNHNY and CDR2 SVGAGI (reference sequence). This CDR3 spans 14 amino acids. With V trimmed by 5 bases and J by 1 base, 3 bases remained unmatched. CDR3 loop: CASSQDRANTEAFF. In DNA, the CDR3 is TGTGCCAGCAGTCAGGACAGGGCGAACACTGAAGCTTTCTTT.

The chain couples TRBV12-3 or TRBV12-4 to TRBJ1-1; D possibly corresponds to TRBD1 (5 bases). V shed 7 bases and J shed 2 bases, with 11 bases lying between them. This CDR3 comprises 13 residues. CDR3 DNA sequence: TGTGCCAGCAACCCGACAGTTAACACTGAAGCTTTCTTT. The encoded protein is CASNPTVNTEAFF.

This clonotype was counted ten times or more. The V gene is TRBV7-8, the J gene TRBJ2-1; D ambiguous. There are 13 residues in the CDR3. The germline V and J ends were trimmed by 1 base and 7 bases, with 8 bases remaining between them. Germline CDR1 and CDR2: SGHVS and FQNEAQ. CDR3 DNA sequence: TGTGCCAGCAGCTTAGGTTACCGTAATGAGCAGTTCTTC. Translation gives CASSLGYRNEQFF.

This clonotype was detected ten times or more. This chain connects TRBV19 to TRBJ1-1, with D hard to call. CDR1 and CDR2 (germline): LNHDA, SQIVND (reference sequence). V lost 1 base and J lost 0, with 6 bases in between. This CDR3 comprises 14 residues. DNA for the CDR3: TGTGCCAGTAGTATAGTTGGGGTGAACACTGAAGCTTTCTTT. Its translation: CASSIVGVNTEAFF. Together with reference TRBV19 and TRBJ1-1, the CDR3 gives the full variable domain: DGGITQSPKYLFRKEGQNVTLSCEQNLNHDAMYWYRQDPGQGLRLIYYSQIVNDFQKGDIAEGYSVSREKKESFPLTVTSAQKNPTAFYLCASSIVGVNTEAFFGQGTRLTVV.

The J gene is TRBJ2-7, the V gene TRBV20-1; the D gene could be TRBD1 or TRBD2 (5 bases each). CDR1 is DFQATT and CDR2 is SNEGSKA in the germline V gene (reference sequence). The V gene lost 0 bases and the J gene lost 9 bases, with 18 bases spanning the gap. There are 14 residues in the CDR3. In DNA form, the CDR3 reads TGCAGTGCTAGAGATAAGGAGTTTAGGGGACGGCAGTACTTC. This gives the protein CSARDKEFRGRQYF.

For the CDR3, the DNA is TGTGCCAGTAAGGGGGTCGGAAGGGAGACCCAGTACTTC. Its protein product is CASKGVGRETQYF. The rearrangement joins TRBV19 to TRBJ2-5, with TRBD1 as a possible D gene (6 bases). The germline CDR1 and CDR2 sequences are LNHDA and SQIVND (reference sequence). The CDR3 sequence is 13 residues long. With 7 bases removed from V and 5 bases from J, the gap between germline ends came to 14 bases.